This TCR beta chain was captured by sequencing in a study of blood T cells in healthy people across ages. The study's findings and limits: Changes seen in expanded clonotypes were possibly confounded by donor CMV status left unknown.

It was with a sample-barcoded 5' primer and a J-beta primer mix that a second PCR of roughly 7 to 12 cycles was run. TCRdb ran MiXCR on the 5' RACE reads and lists one entry per CDR3 protein. The table lists roughly 800,000 distinct CDR3 sequences, nearly 60% of them singletons. Concerning this clonotype itself: The antigen is not known.

V dropped 5 bases and J dropped 2; count of bases not matched to a gene: 4. Germline CDR1 and CDR2: MDHEN and SYDVKM. The length of the CDR3 is 14 residues. Sample donors were healthy Caucasian individuals that came from Russia, aged about 6 to 100. The clonotype originates from a man aged 25 to 40 in good health. The sequencing sample was made of blood. This chain links TRBV28 with TRBJ2-3; TRBD1 agrees at 7 bases. The chain's CDR3 is CASSPGTVTDTQYF. DNA for the CDR3: TGTGCCAGCAGTCCTGGGACAGTCACAGATACGCAGTATTTT. Variable domain in full (rest from reference TRBV28 and TRBJ2-3): DVKVTQSSRYLVKRTGEKVFLECVQDMDHENMFWYRQDPGLGLRLIYFSYDVKMKEKGDIPEGYSVSREKKERFSLILESASTNQTSMYLCASSPGTVTDTQYFGPGTRLTVL.